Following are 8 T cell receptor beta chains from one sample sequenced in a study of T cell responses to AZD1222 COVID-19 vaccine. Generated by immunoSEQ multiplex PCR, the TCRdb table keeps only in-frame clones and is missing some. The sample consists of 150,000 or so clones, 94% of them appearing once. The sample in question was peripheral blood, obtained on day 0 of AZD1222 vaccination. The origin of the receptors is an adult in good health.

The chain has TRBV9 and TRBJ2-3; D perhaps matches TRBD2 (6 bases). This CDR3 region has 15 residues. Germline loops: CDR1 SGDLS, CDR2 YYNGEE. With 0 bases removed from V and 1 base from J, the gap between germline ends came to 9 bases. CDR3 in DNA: TGTGCCAGCAGCGTAGGGCGGAGGGGCACAGATACGCAGTATTTT. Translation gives CASSVGRRGTDTQYF.

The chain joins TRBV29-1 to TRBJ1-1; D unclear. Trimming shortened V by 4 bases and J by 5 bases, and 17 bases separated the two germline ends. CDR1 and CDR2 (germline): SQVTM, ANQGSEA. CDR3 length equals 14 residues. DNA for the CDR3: TGCAGCGTTGGGCCAGTACGATCCAAAACTGAAGCTTTCTTT. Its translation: CSVGPVRSKTEAFF.

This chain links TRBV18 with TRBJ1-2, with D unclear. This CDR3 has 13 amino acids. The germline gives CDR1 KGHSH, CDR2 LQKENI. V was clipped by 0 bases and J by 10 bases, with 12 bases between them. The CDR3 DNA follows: TGTGCCAGCTCACCACCGGAAAGGCACCCCTACACCTTC. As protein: CASSPPERHPYTF.

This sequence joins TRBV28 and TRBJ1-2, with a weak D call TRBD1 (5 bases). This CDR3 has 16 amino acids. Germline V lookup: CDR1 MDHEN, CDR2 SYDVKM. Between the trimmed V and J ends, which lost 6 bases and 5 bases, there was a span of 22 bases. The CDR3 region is CASSSSGLGTGYGYTF. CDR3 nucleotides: TGTGCCAGCAGCTCCTCCGGGTTAGGGACGGGGTATGGCTACACCTTC.

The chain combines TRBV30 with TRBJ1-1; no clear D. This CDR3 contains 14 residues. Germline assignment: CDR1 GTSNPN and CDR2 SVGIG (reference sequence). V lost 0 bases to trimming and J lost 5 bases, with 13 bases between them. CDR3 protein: CAWSVEERWTEAFF. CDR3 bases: TGTGCCTGGAGTGTTGAAGAGAGGTGGACTGAAGCTTTCTTT. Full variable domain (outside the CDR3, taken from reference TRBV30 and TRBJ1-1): SQTIHQWPATLVQPVGSPLSLECTVEGTSNPNLYWYRQAAGRGLQLLFYSVGIGQISSEVPQNLSASRPQDRQFILSSKKLLLSDSGFYLCAWSVEERWTEAFFGQGTRLTVV.

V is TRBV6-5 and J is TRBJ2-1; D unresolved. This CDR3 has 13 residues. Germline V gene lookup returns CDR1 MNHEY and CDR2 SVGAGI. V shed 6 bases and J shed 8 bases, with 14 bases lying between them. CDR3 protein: CASRDFGQHEQFF. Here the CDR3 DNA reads TGTGCCAGCAGAGACTTCGGGCAGCATGAGCAGTTCTTC.

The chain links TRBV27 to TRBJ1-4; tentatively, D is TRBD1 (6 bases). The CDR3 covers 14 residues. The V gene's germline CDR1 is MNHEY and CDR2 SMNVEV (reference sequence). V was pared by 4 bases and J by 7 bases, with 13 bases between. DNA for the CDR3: TGTGCCAGCAGTTACAGGCTAGGGGGTGAAAAACTGTTTTTT. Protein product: CASSYRLGGEKLFF. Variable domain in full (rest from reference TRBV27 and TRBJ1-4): EAQVTQNPRYLITVTGKKLTVTCSQNMNHEYMSWYRQDPGLGLRQIYYSMNVEVTDKGDVPEGYKVSRKEKRNFPLILESPSPNQTSLYFCASSYRLGGEKLFFGSGTQLSVL.

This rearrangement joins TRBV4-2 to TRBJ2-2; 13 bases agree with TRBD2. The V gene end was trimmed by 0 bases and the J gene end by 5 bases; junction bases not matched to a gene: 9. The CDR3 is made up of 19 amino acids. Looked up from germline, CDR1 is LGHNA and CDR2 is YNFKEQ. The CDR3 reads CASSQDGLAGVLSTGELFF. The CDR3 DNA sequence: TGTGCCAGCAGCCAAGACGGACTAGCGGGAGTATTATCGACCGGGGAGCTGTTTTTT.